This record concerns one TCR beta chain sequence. The antigen remains unidentified. This sample stems from a study of cytomegalovirus exposure and HLA in healthy donors. In the study overall: Falling in the Caucasian-associated ancestry cluster were roughly 86% of 350 to 400 genotyped donors.

The PCR made use of 60 Vbeta and 13 Jbeta primers. As handled by the study authors: As a later analysis found, there were tens of millions of unique TCR beta chains, of which roughly 11 million were shared. The repertoire was sequenced with immunoSEQ multiplex PCR; TCRdb's copy has only in-frame clones and lacks some. The V and J calls and the clone size are those of that table, but D and trimming were determined from the DNA. The sample includes about 100,000 clones, 55% to 80% seen only once; the top ten take roughly 4%. Broader study findings: Clonal expansion was found to be greater in HLA-associated TCR beta chains than in equally common others in a later analysis.

The sequencing sample was made of PBMCs. This clonotype was obtained from a man aged 40-49 years in good health and CMV-seronegative.

This CDR3 reads CASSLGASTDTQYF. The CDR3 bases are TGTGCCAGCAGCTTAGGAGCGAGCACAGATACGCAGTATTTT. V and J are TRBV7-8 and TRBJ2-3; D gene ambiguous. V was cut by 1 base and J by 0 bases, with 5 bases left in between. In germline, CDR1 is SGHVS, CDR2 FQNEAQ. The CDR3 is 14 amino acids. Together with reference TRBV7-8 and TRBJ2-3, the CDR3 gives the full variable domain: GAGVSQSPRYKVAKRGQDVALRCDPISGHVSLFWYQQALGQGPEFLTYFQNEAQLDKSGLPSDRFFAERPEGSVSTLKIQRTQQEDSAVYLCASSLGASTDTQYFGPGTRLTVL.